The TCR beta chain under discussion was sequenced for a study of read filtering for tumor transcriptome and immune sequencing (dated by TCRdb to 2020 to 2022). Looking at the study overall: Of the patients in the cohort, fewer than 20 were male and more than 12 were female, and their mean age was about 72 years, with a range of roughly 45 to 90. Under revised international staging, about 8 patients fell into R-ISS I, some 15 into R-ISS II and roughly 7 into R-ISS III. After DNase treatment, whole-transcriptome libraries were prepared with the TruSeq RNA Access Library Prep Kit. TCR-region mapped reads per sample ranged from about 4 to 10.27 million with IR-seq versus only roughly 75 to 1273 with RNA-seq. TCR repertoires obtained by targeted immune repertoire sequencing and by bulk whole-transcriptome sequencing performed on the same bone marrow samples were compared. As a main aim, a read-filtering strategy for immune repertoire data was addressed, with the specific question being whether clonotypes supported by a single read should be removed. Results the study describes overall, beyond this receptor: Single-read clonotypes made up about 82% of clonotypes but about 3.3% of total reads in IR-seq, and under 75% of clonotypes and 35% to 50% of reads in RNA-seq. The sorted CD138-negative fraction was composed of a mixed bone marrow immune population rather than of purified T cells. Compared with RNA-seq, IR-seq captured clonotypes at much higher depth and more reliably, and a smaller IR-seq throughput was enough to identify most shared clonotypes. The correlation between IR-seq and RNA-seq shared clonotype proportions was increased by removal of single-read clonotypes.

This clonotype was seen many times. There is no known antigen for this receptor. Nothing much larger sits one base from this clone, and base qualities are not available. TCR libraries were constructed from roughly 380 ng RNA using the Immunoverse kit, and molecular barcoded adaptors covering alpha/delta and beta/gamma chains were employed. The same RNA used for transcriptome sequencing was used for TCR library preparation. An Illumina HiSeq 4000 with 2 x 150 cycles was used to sequence the TCR libraries. The authors processed their data as follows. Using MiXCR, which included quality filtering and error correction, TCR reads were aligned to human V, D, J and C references and then assembled into CDR3 clonotypes. The tcR package in R was used for analysis of clonotype counts and gene usage diversity. Raw mapping reads were checked after the RNA-seq reads had been mapped by STAR aligner version 2.5.3a onto the human GRCh37 genome. To test the effect of sequencing depth on detected clonotypes, IR-seq fastq files were randomly downsampled using Seqtk 1.3. TCRdb itself trimmed the public reads at Q25 with fastp, ran MiXCR and retained productive beta chains. Records with the same CDR3 protein are collapsed into one entry carrying the most frequent genes and DNA. The V and J calls follow TCRdb's processing rather than the paper's. The table for this sample lists tens of thousands of distinct CDR3 sequences; 20% to 25% of them were counted only once. The ten top clones hold 11% of the sample.

Bone marrow was sampled from every patient at the time of active disease. Ficoll-Hypaque density gradient centrifugation was used to isolate bone marrow mononuclear cells. CD138-negative cells were obtained by negative selection after labeling with CD138 magnetic microbeads on a MACS separator, removing myeloma plasma cells. Purity of the isolated cells was checked by flow cytometry on an Attune NxT using CD138 antibodies. Total RNA was extracted using TRIzol reagent and was quantified on a NanoDrop spectrophotometer. For each patient, paired RNA-seq and IR-seq were run on the CD138-negative bone marrow sample from that patient. The CDR3, from cysteine to phenylalanine, totals 11 residues. CDR3 DNA is the only sequence kept; it has 33 bases, read in frame from the first base. CDR1 and CDR2, per the germline V gene, are SGHTA and FQGTGA.

The sample comprised a population of CD138-negative cells sorted from bone marrow. Reading the label with the study, this specimen's cell subset or site is: bone marrow mononuclear cells depleted of CD138+ plasma/myeloma cells by negative magnetic selection. This clonotype was sampled from a donor aged 40 or over with multiple myeloma. Recombination linked TRBV7-3 to TRBJ1-1; the D gene is possibly TRBD1, with 6 bases matching. The nucleotide sequence reads as follows: TGTGCAGGGGGGCAGGGGACTGAAGCTTTCTTT. Translation gives CAGGQGTEAFF.